The 5 T cell receptor beta chains below come from one sample, sequenced in a study of T cells after posttransplantation cyclophosphamide. Produced via immunoSEQ multiplex PCR; TCRdb's table is partial and in-frame only. This sample has roughly 23,000 clones, with about 90% found just once. Control samples came 1 year after myeloablative marrow transplants with methotrexate plus calcineurin inhibitor. This specimen consisted of PBMCs, obtained after an allogeneic stem cell transplant with a calcineurin inhibitor and methotrexate. Receptors were obtained from a female patient aged 50-59 years who received an allogeneic stem cell transplant from an unrelated donor, was CMV-positive, and had chronic GVHD only. Some T cells may originate from the graft donor.

The V call is TRBV28, the J call TRBJ2-1; TRBD1 matches at 9 bases. CDR1 is MDHEN, CDR2 SYDVKM, per germline. With V trimmed by 8 bases and J by 5 bases, 13 bases remained unmatched. CDR3 length: 16 residues. In DNA, the CDR3 is TGTGCCAGCCGCAAACCGGGACAGGGTTTCCACAATGAGCAGTTCTTC. Encoded protein: CASRKPGQGFHNEQFF.

The chain recombines TRBV5-1 with TRBJ2-3; D might be TRBD2 (5 bases). V was clipped by 3 bases and J by 0 bases, with 23 bases between them. CDR3 length: 19 amino acids. CDR1 and CDR2 (germline): SGHRS, YFSETQ. CDR3 nucleotide sequence: TGCGCCAGCAGCTGGGAGTCTCTGAGGGCGGGCGCTAGCACAGATACGCAGTATTTT. Translation: CASSWESLRAGASTDTQYF.

In DNA, the CDR3 is TGCGCCAGCAGCTCATCTTCCGGGACAGCCTATGGCTACACCTTC. The encoded protein is CASSSSSGTAYGYTF. The chain links TRBV5-1 to TRBJ1-2; 7 nucleotides align to TRBD1. Trimming cost V 3 bases and J 4 bases; bases outside gene matches: 9. The germline gives CDR1 SGHRS, CDR2 YFSETQ. This CDR3 has 15 residues.

This clone has only a few counts. This sample also contains other DNA sequences that code for the same CDR3. The genes are TRBV18 and TRBJ1-3; D is possibly TRBD1 (5 bases). This CDR3 has 15 amino acids. V was trimmed by 6 bases and J by 0 bases, leaving 12 bases between them. CDR1 KGHSH and CDR2 LQKENI come from the germline V gene. CDR3 DNA sequence: TGTGCCAGCTCGCCTGGGGGGGACTCTGGAAACACCATATATTTT. It yields the protein CASSPGGDSGNTIYF.

For this clone: A read error may produce the germline difference seen at one junction end. The rearrangement uses TRBV7-7 and TRBJ2-2; 14 bases agree with TRBD2. There are 15 residues in the CDR3. CDR1 is SSHAT, CDR2 FNYEAQ, per germline (reference sequence). The CDR3 DNA follows: TGTGCTAGCAGCCCGGGACTAGCGGGAGCTGGGGAGCTGTTTTTT. Protein product: CASSPGLAGAGELFF.